These 14 T cell receptor beta chains originate from one sample sequenced in a study of vaccination and CD4 T cells after COVID-19. Sequencing of DNA taken from cultured CD4+ T cells relied on the Oncomine TCR Beta short-read assay. TCRdb ran MiXCR on the PCR reads and lists one entry per CDR3 protein. The sample has more than 15,000 distinct CDR3 sequences, 45% to 65% seen once. Treatment meaning: roughly 10-day PBMC culture with coronavirus spike peptide pools or control peptides (ViraFEST assay). The antigens for these receptors are not known. Material: CD4+ T cells from blood, cultured in vitro. The receptors shown here come from a human donor who had recovered from COVID-19.

The table lists this clonotype with a few counts. The J gene is TRBJ1-5, the V gene TRBV9; D call uncertain. The germline V gene encodes CDR1 SGDLS and CDR2 YYNGEE. The CDR3 extends over 15 amino acids. V was clipped by 0 bases and J by 3 bases, with 10 bases between them. The DNA of the CDR3 is TGTGCCAGCAGCGTAGATGGGTCTCTCAATCAGCCCCAGCATTTT. Amino acids: CASSVDGSLNQPQHF.

The genes are TRBV24-1 and TRBJ2-2; 9 bases line up with TRBD1. The V gene end was trimmed by 10 bases and the J gene end by 1 base; junction bases not matched to a gene: 6. This CDR3 comprises 15 residues. From germline, CDR1 is KGHDR and CDR2 SFDVKD. This CDR3 reads CATHPGQGNTGELFF. CDR3 DNA sequence: TGTGCCACTCATCCGGGACAGGGGAACACCGGGGAGCTGTTTTTT.

This clonotype has just a few counts. The chain uses TRBV6-2 or TRBV6-3 and TRBJ2-7; tentatively, D is TRBD2 (6 bases). CDR1 is MNHEY and CDR2 is SVGEGT in the germline V gene. This CDR3 comprises 13 residues. V shed 11 bases and J shed 0 bases, with 14 bases lying between them. The CDR3 loop is CACGGPFSYEQYF. Written as DNA, the CDR3 is TGTGCCTGCGGAGGGCCGTTCTCCTACGAGCAGTACTTC.

The V call is TRBV27, the J call TRBJ2-4; 10 nucleotides line up with TRBD2. The CDR3 is made up of 18 amino acids. Germline V gene sequence: CDR1 MNHEY, CDR2 SMNVEV (reference sequence). The trim removed 3 bases at V and 0 bases at J, leaving 8 bases unmatched. The CDR3 DNA is TGTGCCAGCAGTTTGGGGCCGACTAGCGGGTTAGCCAAAAACATTCAGTACTTC. As protein: CASSLGPTSGLAKNIQYF.

This chain uses TRBV20-1 with TRBJ1-1; D is possibly TRBD1 (6 bases). The CDR3 runs 14 residues. Trimming removed 1 base at V and 2 bases at J, with 11 bases between. From germline, CDR1 is DFQATT and CDR2 SNEGSKA (reference sequence). CDR3 region: CSARVGQFNTEAFF. Here the CDR3 DNA reads TGCAGTGCTAGAGTCGGACAGTTCAACACTGAAGCTTTCTTT.

The V call is TRBV20-1, the J call TRBJ1-1; D is unresolved. The CDR3 extends over 11 amino acids. Trimming cost V 0 bases and J 4 bases, with 3 bases left between them. CDR1 and CDR2 from the germline V gene are DFQATT and SNEGSKA (reference sequence). This chain's CDR3 is CSARDSTEAFF. The CDR3 DNA sequence: TGCAGTGCTAGAGATAGCACTGAAGCTTTCTTT.

J is TRBJ1-3 and V is TRBV20-1; D not resolved. Deletions cut 5 bases from V and 4 bases from J, with 18 bases between. Germline V gene sequence: CDR1 DFQATT, CDR2 SNEGSKA (reference sequence). This CDR3 is built from 15 residues. The CDR3 sequence: CSAHGRGNTGNTIYF. The DNA of the CDR3 is TGCAGTGCTCATGGGAGAGGGAATACGGGAAACACCATATATTTT.

This clonotype was seen a few times. The V gene is TRBV20-1, the J gene TRBJ1-2; D possibly corresponds to TRBD1 (5 bases). Germline CDR1 is DFQATT and CDR2 is SNEGSKA (reference sequence). V was trimmed by 3 bases and J by 6 bases, leaving 11 bases between them. This CDR3 contains 12 residues. In nucleotides, the CDR3 is TGCAGTGCTAGCAGGGAACGAAATGGCTACACCTTC. This gives the protein CSASRERNGYTF.

The CDR3 here is CATRDSRGVDTQYF. DNA of the CDR3: TGTGCCACCAGGGACTCCCGAGGAGTAGATACGCAGTATTTT. This chain uses TRBV19 with TRBJ2-3; possibly TRBD2 for D (6 bases). Trimming cost V 10 bases and J 5 bases, with 19 bases left between them. This CDR3 has 14 amino acids. The germline V gene encodes CDR1 LNHDA and CDR2 SQIVND (reference sequence).

The chain uses TRBV6-1 and TRBJ2-2, with no clear D. Trimming removed 2 bases from V and 9 bases from J, with 4 bases in between. The CDR3 length is 11 residues. CDR1 and CDR2 (germline): MNHNS, SASEGT. The CDR3 region has the DNA TGTGCCAGCAGTGAAAGTCGGGAGCTGTTTTTT. This translates into CASSESRELFF.

Only a few counts were recorded for this clonotype. The rearrangement links TRBV2 to TRBJ1-5, with a weak D call TRBD1 (5 bases). The V gene lost 4 bases and the J gene lost 7 bases, with 8 bases spanning the gap. Germline assignment: CDR1 SNHLY and CDR2 FYNNEI. The CDR3 sequence is 12 residues long. CDR3 DNA: TGTGCCAGCAGTGGGGGGGGACAGCCCCAGCATTTT. Translated: CASSGGGQPQHF. The whole variable domain, remainder taken from reference TRBV2 and TRBJ1-5, is EPEVTQTPSHQVTQMGQEVILRCVPISNHLYFYWYRQILGQKVEFLVSFYNNEISEKSEIFDDQFSVERPDGSNFTLKIRSTKLEDSAMYFCASSGGGQPQHFGDGTRLSIL.

This sequence joins TRBV15 and TRBJ2-7, with TRBD2 as a possible D gene (6 bases). CDR1 is LNHNV, CDR2 YYDKDF, per germline (reference sequence). V lost 3 bases and J lost 2, with 17 bases in between. This CDR3 comprises 16 residues. The CDR3 region has the DNA TGTGCCACCAGCAGGGTGGGGACTTTCCCCCCCTACGAGCAGTACTTC. Residues: CATSRVGTFPPYEQYF. The full variable domain, in which reference TRBV15 and TRBJ2-7 provide the parts outside the CDR3, is DAMVIQNPRYQVTQFGKPVTLSCSQTLNHNVMYWYQQKSSQAPKLLFHYYDKDFNNEADTPDNFQSRRPNTSFCFLDIRSPGLGDTAMYLCATSRVGTFPPYEQYFGPGTRLTVT.

The V gene is TRBV10-2, the J gene TRBJ2-2; D gene ambiguous. The CDR3 covers 15 residues. V was clipped by 6 bases and J by 5 bases, with 16 bases between them. The V gene's germline CDR1 is WSHSY and CDR2 SAAADI. This CDR3 reads CASRGPGGVTGELFF. CDR3 sequence (DNA): TGCGCCAGCAGAGGACCTGGCGGAGTTACCGGGGAGCTGTTTTTT.

This clonotype was picked up a small number of times. This chain uses TRBV19 with TRBJ1-2; no reliable D call. Trimming removed 8 bases from V and 4 bases from J, with 11 bases in between. CDR1 LNHDA and CDR2 SQIVND come from the germline V gene (reference sequence). This CDR3 has 12 amino acids. This CDR3 reads CASGVALYGYTF. The CDR3 DNA reads TGTGCCAGTGGGGTAGCTCTCTATGGCTACACCTTC.